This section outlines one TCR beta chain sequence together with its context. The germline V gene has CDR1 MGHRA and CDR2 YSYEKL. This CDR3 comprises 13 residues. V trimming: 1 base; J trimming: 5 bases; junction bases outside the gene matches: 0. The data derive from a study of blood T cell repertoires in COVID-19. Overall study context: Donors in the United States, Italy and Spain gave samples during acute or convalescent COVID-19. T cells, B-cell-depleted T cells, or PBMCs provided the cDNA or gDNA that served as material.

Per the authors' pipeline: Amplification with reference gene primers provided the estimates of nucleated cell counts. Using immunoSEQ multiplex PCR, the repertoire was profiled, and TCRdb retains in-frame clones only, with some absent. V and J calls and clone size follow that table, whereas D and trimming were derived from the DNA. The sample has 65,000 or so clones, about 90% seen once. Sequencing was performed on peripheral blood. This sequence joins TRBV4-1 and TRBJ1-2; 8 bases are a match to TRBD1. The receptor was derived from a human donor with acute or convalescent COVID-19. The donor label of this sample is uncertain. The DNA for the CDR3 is TGCGCCAGCAGCCAAGGGACAGGGTATGGCTACACCTTC. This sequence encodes CASSQGTGYGYTF.